One TCR beta chain is described in this entry. Its antigen is not identified. PCR involved 60 Vbeta and 13 Jbeta primers. Repertoires were generated with immunoSEQ multiplex PCR, while TCRdb's copy carries only in-frame clones and drops some. The sample totals under 200,000 clones. There were likely unrecorded immune exposures, though donors were nominally healthy when sampled. With 2 bases removed from V and 2 bases from J, the gap between germline ends came to 10 bases. The CDR3 totals 14 residues. CDR1 is SGHRS and CDR2 is YFSETQ in the germline V gene. This entry belongs to a study of cytomegalovirus exposure and HLA in healthy donors. General study findings and limits: Several of the most significant clusters were apparently associated with common viral pathogens in a later analysis.

This sequence joins TRBV5-1 and TRBJ1-1; perhaps TRBD1 as D (6 bases). What was sequenced was PBMCs. The receptor's source is a woman younger than 30 in good health and CMV-seropositive. The CDR3 coding sequence is TGCGCCAGCAGCTTCGACAGGCCAAACACTGAAGCTTTCTTT. Encoded protein: CASSFDRPNTEAFF.